This TCR beta chain is drawn from a study of cytomegalovirus exposure and HLA in healthy donors. This clone was found a few times. V gave up 3 bases and J gave up 5 bases, with 14 bases separating them. Looked up from germline, CDR1 is KGHSH and CDR2 is LQKENI. The CDR3 sequence is 14 residues long. Researchers ran the PCR with 60 Vbeta and 13 Jbeta primers. The repertoire was sequenced with immunoSEQ multiplex PCR; TCRdb's copy has only in-frame clones and lacks some. The table has over 200,000 clones, approximately 80% seen once. The chain links TRBV18 to TRBJ2-7; tentative D call: TRBD2 (5 bases). The specimen sequenced was PBMCs. The TCR was taken from a woman aged 40 to 55 in good health and CMV-seronegative. The CDR3 loop reads CASSPSGSDHEQYF. The CDR3 region has the DNA TGTGCCAGCTCACCTTCTGGGAGCGACCACGAGCAGTACTTC.